Below are 31 T cell receptor beta chains sequenced from a single sample in a study of technical replicates of blood from a few donors. The protocol was immunoSEQ multiplex PCR, while the TCRdb copy is restricted to in-frame clones and leaves out a portion. The sample has nearly 90,000 clones; roughly 94% are singletons. Sequenced sample: T cells isolated from PBMCs. All receptors derive from a human donor in good health.

DNA of the CDR3: TGTGCCAGCAGTCAAGGGACTAGGCCCGGGGAGCTGTTTTTT. This gives the protein CASSQGTRPGELFF. V and J are TRBV28 and TRBJ2-2; 8 positions agree with TRBD2. CDR1 is MDHEN and CDR2 is SYDVKM in the germline V gene. This CDR3 contains 14 residues. J lost 6 bases, V lost 5 bases, and 5 bases had no gene match. Full variable domain (rest looked up from reference TRBV28 and TRBJ2-2): DVKVTQSSRYLVKRTGEKVFLECVQDMDHENMFWYRQDPGLGLRLIYFSYDVKMKEKGDIPEGYSVSREKKERFSLILESASTNQTSMYLCASSQGTRPGELFFGEGSRLTVL.

The chain links TRBV27 to TRBJ1-2; 7 bases are shared with TRBD1. V lost 4 bases, J lost 4 bases, and 15 bases stayed unmatched. The CDR3 sequence is 17 residues long. Germline V gives CDR1 MNHEY, CDR2 SMNVEV (reference sequence). CDR3 nucleotide sequence: TGTGCCAGCAGTTCCGCCTACCAAGGGGGCGGGACCTATGGCTACACCTTC. Protein sequence: CASSSAYQGGGTYGYTF.

This rearrangement joins TRBV28 to TRBJ2-1; 10 positions agree with TRBD2. CDR3 length equals 19 residues. With 5 bases clipped from V and 7 bases from J, the junction kept 20 bases outside the gene matches. The germline V gene encodes CDR1 MDHEN and CDR2 SYDVKM. The CDR3 bases are TGTGCCAGCAGTCCGATTGACGTTTGGTCTAGCGGGAGTAGGAATGAGCAGTTCTTC. Encoded protein: CASSPIDVWSSGSRNEQFF.

This clone was recorded once. V gene TRBV6-1 combines with J gene TRBJ2-2; 7 bases agree with TRBD2. Germline V lookup: CDR1 MNHNS, CDR2 SASEGT. The CDR3 loop spans 15 amino acids. V lost 5 bases, J lost 2 bases, and 5 bases stayed unmatched. CDR3 nucleotide sequence: TGTGCCAGCAGTCCCCTAGCGGTAAACACCGGGGAGCTGTTTTTT. Its translation is CASSPLAVNTGELFF.

The chain combines TRBV21-1 with TRBJ2-7; TRBD1, the D gene given by the table, was not confirmed from the DNA. TRBV21-1 is flagged as a pseudogene. The CDR3 is 15 amino acids. This CDR3 reads CASSKQGPHFYEQYF. The DNA for the CDR3 is TGTGCCAGCAGCAAACAGGGCCCTCATTTCTACGAGCAGTACTTC.

This chain links TRBV15 with TRBJ1-2, with a possible D match to TRBD1 (6 bases). The germline V gene encodes CDR1 LNHNV and CDR2 YYDKDF (reference sequence). The V end lost 3 bases, the J end lost 5 bases, and 10 bases lay between the germline ends. The CDR3 spans 13 residues. CDR3 in DNA: TGTGCCACCAGCAGTTGGACAGCATATGGCTACACCTTC. Protein sequence: CATSSWTAYGYTF.

The J gene is TRBJ1-1, the V gene TRBV19; D unclear. The CDR3 covers 14 residues. V was trimmed by 6 bases and J by 2 bases, leaving 13 bases between them. In germline, CDR1 is LNHDA, CDR2 SQIVND (reference sequence). As DNA, the CDR3 is TGTGCCAGTAGCACCCAGGCCGACAACACTGAAGCTTTCTTT. Residues: CASSTQADNTEAFF.

The chain employs TRBV27 and TRBJ2-7; 9 nucleotides match TRBD1. V was pared by 6 bases and J by 6 bases, with 18 bases of the junction left unmatched. The CDR3 has 17 amino acids. Germline V gives CDR1 MNHEY, CDR2 SMNVEV (reference sequence). CDR3 DNA: TGTGCCAGCAGCCCGGGACAGGGCACCCCCCTGACGGTCGAGCAGTACTTC. Translation gives CASSPGQGTPLTVEQYF.

This clone was recorded once. The rearrangement joins TRBV5-1 to TRBJ1-1; tentative D call: TRBD1 (5 bases). The CDR3 consists of 12 residues. The V end was cut by 5 bases, the J end by 4 bases, with 9 bases between. Germline loops: CDR1 SGHRS, CDR2 YFSETQ. The CDR3 region is CASRQGSTEAFF. The CDR3 region has the DNA TGCGCCAGCAGGCAGGGTAGCACTGAAGCTTTCTTT.

The rearrangement joins TRBV4-2 to TRBJ1-1, with D tentatively TRBD1 (6 bases). CDR3 length: 17 residues. Germline assignment: CDR1 LGHNA and CDR2 YNFKEQ. Trimming removed 1 base at V and 1 base at J, with 16 bases between. CDR3 residues: CASSQVVGHDTNTEAFF. The DNA for the CDR3 is TGTGCCAGCAGCCAAGTAGTGGGACACGATACGAACACTGAAGCTTTCTTT.

This chain joins TRBV28 and TRBJ2-1; 12 bases align to TRBD2. CDR3 size: 15 residues. The germline V gene has CDR1 MDHEN and CDR2 SYDVKM. V was clipped by 6 bases and J by 3 bases; unmatched bases: 3. CDR3 protein: CASRSTSGSYNEQFF. CDR3 DNA: TGTGCCAGCAGGTCGACTAGCGGGAGCTACAATGAGCAGTTCTTC.

The chain combines TRBV5-8 with TRBJ2-5, with TRBD1 matching over 8 bases. The junction had 6 bases not matched to a gene; V was cut back by 0 bases and J by 5 bases. CDR1 SGHTS and CDR2 YDEGEE come from the germline V gene. The CDR3 is made up of 15 amino acids. CDR3 sequence (DNA): TGTGCCAGCAGCTTGGGTGGACAGGGCGGTGAGACCCAGTACTTC. This codes for CASSLGGQGGETQYF.

The chain has TRBV5-6 and TRBJ1-2, with D uncertain. Trimming cost V 1 base and J 2 bases, with 6 bases left between them. Germline CDR1 and CDR2: SGHDT and YYEEEE. The CDR3 is 13 amino acids. This chain's CDR3 is CASSLTENYGYTF. In DNA form, the CDR3 reads TGTGCCAGCAGCTTGACAGAAAACTATGGCTACACCTTC.

The chain combines TRBV10-2 with TRBJ1-1; 7 bases are shared with TRBD1. CDR1 is WSHSY and CDR2 is SAAADI in the germline V gene. The CDR3 loop spans 14 amino acids. V shed 0 bases, J shed 9 bases, and the junction held 7 bases outside the gene matches. In nucleotides, the CDR3 is TGCGCCAGCAGTGAGTCCAAAACAGGGGAACAAGCTTTCTTT. It specifies CASSESKTGEQAFF.

The J gene is TRBJ2-7, the V gene TRBV27; D is ambiguous. CDR3 length: 15 amino acids. Germline-derived CDR1 and CDR2 are MNHEY and SMNVEV (reference sequence). Deletions cut 0 bases from V and 0 bases from J, with 9 bases between. The CDR3 here is CASSLSRVSSYEQYF. CDR3 DNA: TGTGCCAGCAGTTTATCTCGGGTGAGCTCCTACGAGCAGTACTTC.

This clone was detected once. In nucleotides, the CDR3 is TGTGCCAGCAGCCCGAATGTAGTCTACTCTGGAAACACCATATATTTT. Protein product: CASSPNVVYSGNTIYF. V is TRBV25-1 and J is TRBJ1-3; D remains ambiguous. CDR1 and CDR2 (germline): MGHDK, SYGVNS. Trimming removed 6 bases at V and 0 bases at J, with 15 bases between. This CDR3 has 16 amino acids.

The V call is TRBV25-1, the J call TRBJ2-5; TRBD1 matches at 7 bases. This CDR3 spans 16 amino acids. After removal of 7 bases from V and 2 bases from J, the junction contained 13 bases not matched to a gene. Looked up from germline, CDR1 is MGHDK and CDR2 is SYGVNS. The CDR3 reads CASIPMNRGLQETQYF. CDR3 nucleotide sequence: TGTGCCAGCATTCCCATGAACAGGGGCCTGCAAGAGACCCAGTACTTC.

The chain recombines TRBV4-1 with TRBJ1-1; D is unresolved. The CDR3 consists of 12 residues. Trimming took off 3 bases at V and 4 bases at J, with 6 bases between the two ends. The germline gives CDR1 MGHRA, CDR2 YSYEKL. In nucleotides, the CDR3 is TGCGCCAGCAGCCACGGTGGCACTGAAGCTTTCTTT. This sequence encodes CASSHGGTEAFF.

This sequence joins TRBV6-1 and TRBJ1-1; perhaps TRBD1 as D (5 bases). CDR3 length: 13 residues. The V end was cut by 0 bases, the J end by 6 bases, with 8 bases between. CDR1 is MNHNS and CDR2 is SASEGT in the germline V gene. As DNA, the CDR3 is TGTGCCAGCAGTGAAGCATGGGGGGCTGAAGCTTTCTTT. Its translation is CASSEAWGAEAFF.

This rearrangement joins TRBV10-1 to TRBJ2-1; no firm D call. Germline-derived CDR1 and CDR2 are WNHNN and SYGVQD (reference sequence). The CDR3 has 13 amino acids. V gave up 3 bases and J gave up 4 bases, with 7 bases separating them. As DNA, the CDR3 is TGCGCCAGCAGTGAATTGGCTTACAATGAGCAGTTCTTC. Protein sequence: CASSELAYNEQFF.

Of note for this clone: The junction and the germline gene differ at one end; a read error may be behind it. This rearrangement joins TRBV5-1 to TRBJ2-7; D possibly corresponds to TRBD2 (6 bases). CDR1 is SGHRS, CDR2 YFSETQ, per germline. The CDR3 length is 15 residues. CDR3 DNA sequence: TGCACCAGCAGCTTCTCTAGCGATATAGCCTACGAGCAGTACTTC. Encoded protein: CTSSFSSDIAYEQYF.

The genes are TRBV2 and TRBJ2-7; perhaps TRBD1 as D (5 bases). Between the trimmed V and J ends, which lost 8 bases and 0 bases, there was a span of 14 bases. The CDR3 sequence is 14 residues long. From germline, CDR1 is SNHLY and CDR2 FYNNEI. The CDR3 spells CASASGKDSYEQYF. The CDR3 bases are TGTGCCAGCGCGTCAGGGAAGGACTCCTACGAGCAGTACTTC.

This chain joins TRBV4-1 and TRBJ1-5, with 7 bases that match TRBD1. Germline V gene sequence: CDR1 MGHRA, CDR2 YSYEKL. The CDR3 spans 15 residues. Trimming took 4 bases from V and 7 from J; bases not matched to a gene: 10. CDR3 coding DNA: TGCGCCAGCAGCCGAGGGACAGAAGGTGGCCAGCCCCAGCATTTT. Translated: CASSRGTEGGQPQHF.

The CDR3 nucleotides read TGCGCCAGCAGCTTGGACGGGAGCTCCTACGAGCAGTACTTC. Translation: CASSLDGSSYEQYF. The J gene is TRBJ2-7, the V gene TRBV5-1, with D maybe TRBD2 (6 bases). In germline, CDR1 is SGHRS, CDR2 YFSETQ. The CDR3 runs 14 residues. Deletions cut 0 bases from V and 0 bases from J, with 7 bases between.

The rearrangement joins TRBV11-2 to TRBJ2-1; TRBD2 agrees at 8 bases. The CDR3 has 12 amino acids. The trim removed 3 bases at V and 8 bases at J, leaving 0 bases unmatched. The germline CDR1 and CDR2 sequences are SGHAT and FQNNGV. The CDR3 coding sequence is TGTGCCAGCAGCTTCGGGGGGGATGAGCAGTTCTTC. This encodes CASSFGGDEQFF.

This chain uses TRBV4-1 with TRBJ1-1; a possible D gene is TRBD1 (6 bases). There are 15 residues in the CDR3. Deletions cut 3 bases from V and 0 bases from J, with 11 bases between. Looked up from germline, CDR1 is MGHRA and CDR2 is YSYEKL. The CDR3, as DNA: TGCGCCAGCAGCCAGACCAGGGGTTTGAACACTGAAGCTTTCTTT. It codes for CASSQTRGLNTEAFF.

This clone was detected only once. This chain joins TRBV15 and TRBJ2-1; possibly TRBD2 for D (6 bases). V lost 4 bases to trimming and J lost 9 bases, with 19 bases between them. The germline gives CDR1 LNHNV, CDR2 YYDKDF (reference sequence). The CDR3 is made up of 15 amino acids. The CDR3 loop reads CATSITREKGIEQFF. The CDR3 DNA follows: TGTGCCACCAGCATCACGCGGGAAAAGGGTATTGAGCAGTTCTTC. Looking up the rest from reference TRBV15 and TRBJ2-1 gives the full variable domain: DAMVIQNPRYQVTQFGKPVTLSCSQTLNHNVMYWYQQKSSQAPKLLFHYYDKDFNNEADTPDNFQSRRPNTSFCFLDIRSPGLGDTAMYLCATSITREKGIEQFFGPGTRLTVL.

This chain links TRBV7-3 with TRBJ2-5, with TRBD2 identical over 9 bases. From germline, CDR1 is SGHTA and CDR2 FQGTGA. CDR3 length: 14 residues. The ends lost 4 bases at V and 5 bases at J; junction bases unmatched: 5. DNA of the CDR3: TGTGCCAGCAGCTCCTTAGCGGGAGAGGAGACCCAGTACTTC. Its translation is CASSSLAGEETQYF.

The CDR3 nucleotides are TGTGCCAGCAGAGACAGTTATGGCTACACCTTC. Its translation: CASRDSYGYTF. This rearrangement joins TRBV6-5 to TRBJ1-2; TRBD1 might be the D (5 bases). Deletions cut 6 bases from V and 5 bases from J, with 7 bases between. The germline CDR1 and CDR2 sequences are MNHEY and SVGAGI. The CDR3 spans 11 residues.

This clone was observed a handful of times. This chain uses TRBV5-1 with TRBJ1-1; no reliable D call. There are 14 residues in the CDR3. V gave up 4 bases and J gave up 5 bases, with 15 bases separating them. Germline V gene lookup returns CDR1 SGHRS and CDR2 YFSETQ. CDR3 sequence: CASSAGPGRTEAFF. The DNA for the CDR3 is TGCGCCAGCAGCGCCGGACCGGGGAGAACTGAAGCTTTCTTT.

The chain carries TRBV27 and TRBJ2-3; the D is unclear. Germline values: CDR1 MNHEY, CDR2 SMNVEV (reference sequence). V was clipped by 6 bases and J by 2 bases, with 15 bases between them. This CDR3 has 15 amino acids. The CDR3 sequence is CASRPWAGFTDTQYF. The CDR3 nucleotides are TGTGCCAGCAGACCTTGGGCCGGCTTCACAGATACGCAGTATTTT.